A selection of T cell receptor beta chains follows, all from one sample in a study of identifying expanded T cells in peripheral blood. Profiled with immunoSEQ multiplex PCR; TCRdb holds only in-frame clones, not every one. The profile shows about 100,000 clones, approximately 90% of them singletons. Specimen: blood. The receptor source for this set is a person aged 18 to 70 in good health. Both conserved end residues are part of each CDR3. D genes are given only for firm matches. The size of a clone is reported for some rows only, either as once, few or many, or as a class for expanded clones.

size: once; V: TRBV5-1; D: .; J: TRBJ1-1; DNA: TGCGCCAGCAGCTGGGGGGCAGGGCGCAACACTGAAGCTTTCTTT; CDR3: CASSWGAGRNTEAFF
size: .; V: TRBV30; D: .; J: TRBJ1-1; DNA: TGTGCCTGGGGGTGGGGCCAGGGAGGAGGGAAAGCTTTCTTT; CDR3: CAWGWGQGGGKAFF
size: .; V: TRBV28; D: TRBD2; J: TRBJ2-5; DNA: TGTGCCAGCAGTTTCATAGCGGGGGGGCTAGAGACCCAGTACTTC; CDR3: CASSFIAGGLETQYF
size: .; V: TRBV4-2; D: .; J: TRBJ1-4; DNA: TGTGCCAGCAGCCCTAGGGGTGAAAAACTGTTTTTT; CDR3: CASSPRGEKLFF
size: .; V: TRBV5-1; D: .; J: TRBJ1-1; DNA: TGCGCCAGCAGCCTGAGGACGGGAGAAGGAACTGAAGCTTTCTTT; CDR3: CASSLRTGEGTEAFF
size: .; V: TRBV19; D: TRBD1; J: TRBJ2-1; DNA: TGTGCCAGTAGTAGATCCTCAAAGACAGGGGCCCGCAATGAGCAGTTCTTC; CDR3: CASSRSSKTGARNEQFF
size: once; V: TRBV6-5; D: .; J: TRBJ1-2; DNA: TGTGCCAGCAGAAGCGGACAGAGGGTCTATGGCTACACCTTC; CDR3: CASRSGQRVYGYTF
size: .; V: TRBV11-1; D: TRBD2; J: TRBJ2-3; DNA: TGTGCCAGCAGCCACACCTCCGGGACTAACACAGATACGCAGTATTTT; CDR3: CASSHTSGTNTDTQYF
size: .; V: TRBV7-9; D: .; J: TRBJ2-2; DNA: TGTGCCAGCAGCTTGGGGGCCGGGGAGCTGTTTTTT; CDR3: CASSLGAGELFF
size: .; V: TRBV19; D: .; J: TRBJ1-1; DNA: TGTGCCAGTACTCTGGGAGACACTGAAGCTTTCTTT; CDR3: CASTLGDTEAFF
size: .; V: TRBV7-9; D: TRBD2; J: TRBJ2-2; DNA: TGTGCCAGCAGCTTGGCGGGGGGGCTCACCGGGGAGCTGTTTTTT; CDR3: CASSLAGGLTGELFF
size: .; V: TRBV5-4; D: TRBD1; J: TRBJ1-6; DNA: TGTGCCAGCAGTTCAGGGGGCGAAGGGTCACCCCTCCACTTT; CDR3: CASSSGGEGSPLHF
size: .; V: TRBV7-9; D: .; J: TRBJ1-4; DNA: TGTGCCAGCAGCTTAACGCGGGACGGTGAAAAACTGTTTTTT; CDR3: CASSLTRDGEKLFF
size: .; V: TRBV28; D: TRBD1; J: TRBJ2-2; DNA: TGTGCCAGCAGTTTAGAGGGGGCCGGCGGGGAGCTGTTTTTT; CDR3: CASSLEGAGGELFF
size: .; V: TRBV11-2; D: TRBD2; J: TRBJ2-3; DNA: TGTGCCAGCAGCTTACTAGCGGGGGGGCGGACAGATACGCAGTATTTT; CDR3: CASSLLAGGRTDTQYF
size: once; V: TRBV6-6; D: .; J: TRBJ1-2; DNA: TGTGCCAGCAGTTACTCGGGGCAGGGTGGCTACACCTTC; CDR3: CASSYSGQGGYTF
size: .; V: TRBV2; D: .; J: TRBJ1-5; DNA: TGTGCCAGCAGTGAAGGACAGAATTATCAGCCCCAGCATTTT; CDR3: CASSEGQNYQPQHF
size: .; V: TRBV27; D: .; J: TRBJ2-1; DNA: TGTGCCAGCAGTTTATTAGGGGCTGAGCAGTTCTTC; CDR3: CASSLLGAEQFF
size: .; V: TRBV4-2; D: TRBD1; J: TRBJ1-1; DNA: TGTGCCAGCAGCCATGTCGGAGGGGGCTTTGAAGCTTTCTTT; CDR3: CASSHVGGGFEAFF
size: once; V: TRBV19; D: TRBD1; J: TRBJ1-6; DNA: TGTGCCAGTCGATTCGGGACAGGGTACAATTCACCCCTCCACTTT; CDR3: CASRFGTGYNSPLHF
size: .; V: TRBV7-6; D: .; J: TRBJ1-3; DNA: TGTGCCAGCAGCCCCGGCCGATCAGGGGGAAACACCATATATTTT; CDR3: CASSPGRSGGNTIYF
size: few; V: TRBV7-8; D: TRBD1; J: TRBJ1-2; DNA: TGTGCCAGCAGCTTAGGACTACAGGGGTATGGCTACACCTTC; CDR3: CASSLGLQGYGYTF
size: .; V: TRBV10-3; D: TRBD2; J: TRBJ2-3; DNA: TGTGCCATCAGGGCTAGCGGGTTAATGATCACAGATACGCAGTATTTT; CDR3: CAIRASGLMITDTQYF
size: .; V: TRBV6-5; D: TRBD2; J: TRBJ2-7; DNA: TGTGCCAGCAGTTACTCGGTAGCGGGGGACGGCGAGCAGTACTTC; CDR3: CASSYSVAGDGEQYF
size: .; V: TRBV27; D: .; J: TRBJ2-3; DNA: TGTGCCAGCAGTTTATGGAAAGCCACAGATACGCAGTATTTT; CDR3: CASSLWKATDTQYF
size: .; V: TRBV19; D: .; J: TRBJ1-2; DNA: TGTGCCAGTAGCGCCCCCGGGACTCTCCTCTATGGCTACACCTTC; CDR3: CASSAPGTLLYGYTF
size: .; V: TRBV18; D: .; J: TRBJ1-1; DNA: TGTGCCAGCTCACCACAACAGGATGAAGCTTTCTTT; CDR3: CASSPQQDEAFF
size: .; V: TRBV7-6; D: .; J: TRBJ2-5; DNA: TGTGCCAGCAGCTTATTTGGGTTCGGAGAGACCCAGTACTTC; CDR3: CASSLFGFGETQYF
size: .; V: TRBV29-1; D: TRBD2; J: TRBJ2-5; DNA: TGCAGCGTTGGACTAGCGGGGATGGAGACCCAGTACTTC; CDR3: CSVGLAGMETQYF
size: .; V: TRBV6-1; D: .; J: TRBJ1-5; DNA: TGTGCCAGCAGTGAACGGGGAGTTGGGCAGCCCCAGCATTTT; CDR3: CASSERGVGQPQHF
size: .; V: TRBV18; D: .; J: TRBJ2-3; DNA: TGTGCCAGCTCACCCGAAGCAGATACGCAGTATTTT; CDR3: CASSPEADTQYF
size: once; V: TRBV15; D: .; J: TRBJ2-3; DNA: TGTGCCACCAGCAGAGGGGATACGCAGTATTTT; CDR3: CATSRGDTQYF
size: .; V: TRBV29-1; D: TRBD1; J: TRBJ2-7; DNA: TGCAGCGTGGATTCCGGGACAGGGGGCTACGAGCAGTACTTC; CDR3: CSVDSGTGGYEQYF
size: .; V: TRBV4-2; D: .; J: TRBJ1-3; DNA: TGTGCCAGCAGCCAAGAACGCAGGGCTGGAAACACCATATATTTT; CDR3: CASSQERRAGNTIYF